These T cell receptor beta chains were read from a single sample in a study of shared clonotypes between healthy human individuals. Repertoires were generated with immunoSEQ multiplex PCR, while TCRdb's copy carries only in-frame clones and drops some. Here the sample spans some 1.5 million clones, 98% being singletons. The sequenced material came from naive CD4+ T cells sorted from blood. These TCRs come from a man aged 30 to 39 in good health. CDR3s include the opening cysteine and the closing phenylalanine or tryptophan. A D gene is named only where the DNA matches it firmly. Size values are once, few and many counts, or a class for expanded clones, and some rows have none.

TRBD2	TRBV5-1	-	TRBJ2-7	TGCGCCAGCAGCCAGGAGGCCCTAGCGGGAGGGTACGAGCAGTACTTC	CASSQEALAGGYEQYF
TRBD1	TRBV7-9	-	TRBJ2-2	TGTGCCAGAGGGACAGCCGCGAACACCGGGGAGCTGTTTTTT	CARGTAANTGELFF
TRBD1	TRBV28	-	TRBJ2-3	TGTGCCAGCAGCTCCTGGGAGAGGGGGCTCACAGATACGCAGTATTTT	CASSSWERGLTDTQYF
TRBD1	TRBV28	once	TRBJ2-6	TGTGCCAGCAGTCTTTTGGGTTGGGCGACAGGGATGGGCTCTGGGGCCAACGTCCTGACTTTC	CASSLLGWATGMGSGANVLTF
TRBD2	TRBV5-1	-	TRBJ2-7	TGCGCCAGCAGCTTGGAAGCTAGCGGGAGGTACGAGCAGTACTTC	CASSLEASGRYEQYF
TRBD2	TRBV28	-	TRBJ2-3	TGTGCCAGCAGTCAAACTAGCGGGGGCACAGATACGCAGTATTTT	CASSQTSGGTDTQYF
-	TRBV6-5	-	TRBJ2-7	TGTGCCAGCCGCGAACTTGGAGAGCAGTACTTC	CASRELGEQYF
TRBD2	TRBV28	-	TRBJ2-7	TGTGCCAGCGGAAGTGAAAGCGGGAGGAGGCGAGAGCAGTACTTC	CASGSESGRRREQYF
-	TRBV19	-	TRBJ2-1	TGTGCCAGTAGTACCGAGCTTCCAGGTGAGCAGTTCTTC	CASSTELPGEQFF
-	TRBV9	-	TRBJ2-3	TGTGCCAGCACCCCAGGAGTCTCAGATACGCAGTATTTT	CASTPGVSDTQYF
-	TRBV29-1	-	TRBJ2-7	TGCAGCGTATACGACACTTACGAGCAGTACTTC	CSVYDTYEQYF
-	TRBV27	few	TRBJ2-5	TGTGCCAGCAGTCCCCGTATGTGGCAAGAGACCCAGTACTTC	CASSPRMWQETQYF
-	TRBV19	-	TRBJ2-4	TGTGCCAGTAGTATCTCTTACATTCAGTACTTC	CASSISYIQYF
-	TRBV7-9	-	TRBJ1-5	TGTGCCAGCAGCATACGCGGGTTTCAGCCCCAGCATTTT	CASSIRGFQPQHF
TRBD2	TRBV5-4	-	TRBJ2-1	TGTGCCAGCAGCCGCATAGCGGGATCGAATGAGCAGTTCTTC	CASSRIAGSNEQFF
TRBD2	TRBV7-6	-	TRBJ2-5	TGTGCCAGCAGCCGAGGGTGGACTAGCTTAAAAGAGACCCAGTACTTC	CASSRGWTSLKETQYF
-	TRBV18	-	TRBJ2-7	TGTGCCAGCTCACCCTCCTCCTACGAGCAGTACTTC	CASSPSSYEQYF
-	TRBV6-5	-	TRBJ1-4	TGTGCCAGCTCTTCTGGGCGCAAACTGTTTTTT	CASSSGRKLFF
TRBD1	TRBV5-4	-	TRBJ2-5	TGTGCCAGCAGCCTCGGGACAGGAGAAGAGACCCAGTACTTC	CASSLGTGEETQYF
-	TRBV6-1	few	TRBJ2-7	TGTGCCACTAGTGGGGGTGGGGAGCAGTACTTC	CATSGGGEQYF
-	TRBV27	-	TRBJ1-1	TGTGCCAGCAGTTTCGGACACGGGACGGGGACTGAAGCTTTCTTT	CASSFGHGTGTEAFF
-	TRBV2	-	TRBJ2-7	TGTGCCAGCTCTCCCCCCGGGACGGCCGGCGGAGCCGGCGAGCAGTACTTC	CASSPPGTAGGAGEQYF
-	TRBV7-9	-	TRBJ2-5	TGTGCCAGCGCAAATACAGGGGAGACCCAGTACTTC	CASANTGETQYF
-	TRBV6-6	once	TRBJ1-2	TGTGCCAGCAGTTACACAGTATACGAAAAGGGCTACACCTTC	CASSYTVYEKGYTF
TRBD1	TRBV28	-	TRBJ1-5	TGTGCCAGCAGCTTAAAAGGGGGCGGTCAGCCCCAGCATTTT	CASSLKGGGQPQHF
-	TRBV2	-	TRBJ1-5	TGTGCCAGCAGCCAGAGTTATAGCAATCAGCCCCAGCATTTT	CASSQSYSNQPQHF
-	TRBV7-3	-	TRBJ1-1	TGTGCCAGCAGCCCAACCACAGACTCCTCTGAAGCTTTCTTT	CASSPTTDSSEAFF
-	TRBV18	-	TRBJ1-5	TGTGCCAGCTCACCACCAGGGTCTAGCAATCAGCCCCAGCATTTT	CASSPPGSSNQPQHF
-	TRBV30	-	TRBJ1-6	TGTGCCTGGACGGGTCGCGCTCGGGGCACCTATAATTCACCCCTCCACTTT	CAWTGRARGTYNSPLHF
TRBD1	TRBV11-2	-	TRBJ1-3	TGTGCCAGCAGGCTAGGGACAGGATCTGGAAACACCATATATTTT	CASRLGTGSGNTIYF
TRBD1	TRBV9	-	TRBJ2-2	TGTGCCAGCAGCGCATGGGGACAGGGGTTCGCCGGGGAGCTGTTTTTT	CASSAWGQGFAGELFF